What follows are 7 T cell receptor beta chains derived from one specimen sequenced in a study of cytomegalovirus exposure and HLA in healthy donors. TCRdb's table, derived via immunoSEQ multiplex PCR, lists solely in-frame clones and lacks some. This repertoire shows 70,000 or so clones, 94% found once; its top ten account for under 2%. The specimen was PBMCs. All receptors derive from a woman aged 18-29 years in good health and CMV-seropositive.

The genes are TRBV2 and TRBJ2-7, with TRBD2 identical over 10 bases. Germline CDR1 SNHLY, CDR2 FYNNEI. Unmatched junction bases numbered 5, after V lost 7 bases and J lost 2 bases. The CDR3 consists of 14 residues. The CDR3, as DNA: TGTGCCAGCACGCTAGCGGGAGACGCCTACGAGCAGTACTTC. The encoded protein is CASTLAGDAYEQYF.

V and J are TRBV6-1 and TRBJ2-7; TRBD1 is a possible D gene (6 bases). The CDR3 runs to 13 residues. Germline CDR1 is MNHNS and CDR2 is SASEGT. The germline V and J ends were trimmed by 7 bases and 3 bases, with 13 bases remaining between them. CDR3 protein: CASNLRDNYEQYF. CDR3 coding DNA: TGTGCCAGCAATTTAAGGGACAACTACGAGCAGTACTTC.

V usage is TRBV29-1 and J usage is TRBJ2-2, with TRBD1 matching over 10 bases. The CDR3 consists of 16 residues. The J segment lost 4 bases and the V segment lost 6 bases, leaving 11 bases of the junction unmatched. Germline assignment: CDR1 SQVTM and CDR2 ANQGSEA. The CDR3 loop is CSVGILRTGGTGELFF. The CDR3 region has the DNA TGCAGCGTCGGTATATTACGGACAGGGGGCACCGGGGAGCTGTTTTTT.

V usage is TRBV9 and J usage is TRBJ2-2; TRBD2 is a possible D gene (5 bases). CDR1 and CDR2 (germline): SGDLS, YYNGEE. The length of the CDR3 is 16 residues. V lost 0 bases and J 0 bases, leaving 9 bases between the germline ends. CDR3 sequence: CASSVDSSANTGELFF. The CDR3 nucleotides read TGTGCCAGCAGCGTAGATAGTAGCGCGAACACCGGGGAGCTGTTTTTT.

The V call is TRBV7-2, the J call TRBJ2-3; D gene unclear. This CDR3 comprises 12 residues. The germline V gene has CDR1 SGHTA and CDR2 FQGNSA. V lost 2 bases and J 7 bases, leaving 7 bases between the germline ends. This CDR3 is CASSLSGYTQYF. CDR3 in DNA: TGTGCCAGCAGCTTATCCGGGTATACGCAGTATTTT.

The chain joins TRBV2 to TRBJ1-4; TRBD1 might be the D (5 bases). V was shortened by 2 bases and J by 7 bases, with 14 bases between the two germline ends. The CDR3 length is 15 residues. Germline V gene data show CDR1 as SNHLY and CDR2 as FYNNEI. The CDR3 loop is CASSERRGVGEKLFF. In DNA form, the CDR3 reads TGTGCCAGCAGTGAAAGGAGGGGAGTGGGTGAAAAACTGTTTTTT.

This clone was found once. In nucleotides, the CDR3 is TGTGCCAGCAGATACAGGGTAAATCAGCCCCAGCATTTT. Translated: CASRYRVNQPQHF. The chain couples TRBV2 to TRBJ1-5; a possible D gene is TRBD1 (6 bases). This CDR3 has 13 amino acids. The germline V and J ends were trimmed by 6 bases and 4 bases, with 10 bases remaining between them. Germline V lookup: CDR1 SNHLY, CDR2 FYNNEI.